This TCR beta chain was captured in a study of blood T cell repertoires in COVID-19. Study at large: The origin of the acute and convalescent COVID-19 samples was the United States, Italy and Spain. T cells, B-cell-depleted T cells, or PBMCs supplied cDNA or gDNA.

Per the authors' pipeline: Quantification of nucleated cells was approximated via reference gene primer amplification. Profiling relied on immunoSEQ multiplex PCR, and the TCRdb table lists in-frame clones only, not all of them. The V and J calls and clone size are taken from that table; D and trimming were inferred from the DNA. The table shows roughly 300,000 clones, with 80% to 90% occurring only once. The sample taken for sequencing was peripheral blood. The clonotype comes from a woman aged 40 to 50 who had recovered from COVID-19.

The CDR3 protein is CASSALNRAGYTF. CDR3 DNA sequence: TGTGCCAGCAGTGCCCTGAACAGGGCTGGCTACACCTTC. This chain joins TRBV27 and TRBJ1-2; tentative D call: TRBD1 (6 bases). V was trimmed by 5 bases and J by 7 bases, leaving 14 bases between them. Germline CDR1 reads MNHEY; CDR2 reads SMNVEV (reference sequence). The CDR3 length is 13 residues.